The 25 T cell receptor beta chains below were found in one sample sequenced in a study of shared clonotypes between healthy human individuals. Clones were read by immunoSEQ multiplex PCR, and TCRdb kept only the in-frame ones, dropping some. The repertoire holds 600,000 to 750,000 clones, with 55% to 75% as singletons. Source material: memory CD4+ T cells sorted from blood. Regarding subset: CD45RA-negative fraction. The receptors come from a woman aged 25 to 45 in good health.

This chain links TRBV19 with TRBJ1-1; no firm D call. Germline CDR1 and CDR2: LNHDA and SQIVND (reference sequence). The V gene lost 7 bases and the J gene lost 1 base, with 10 bases spanning the gap. This CDR3 is 13 amino acids long. Here the CDR3 reads CASNRNRNTEAFF. The DNA of the CDR3 is TGTGCCAGTAACCGGAACAGGAACACTGAAGCTTTCTTT.

This sequence joins TRBV11-1 and TRBJ2-1; 10 nucleotides match TRBD2. The CDR3 consists of 14 residues. After removal of 6 bases from V and 5 bases from J, the junction contained 4 bases not matched to a gene. The germline CDR1 and CDR2 sequences are SGHAT and FQDESV (reference sequence). The CDR3 DNA is TGTGCCAGCAGTCGGGGACTAGCGAACAATGAGCAGTTCTTC. It is translated as CASSRGLANNEQFF.

This clone occurred a few times. The chain recombines TRBV2 with TRBJ1-5; no reliable D call. Trimming removed 7 bases at V and 5 bases at J, with 9 bases between. Germline V gene data show CDR1 as SNHLY and CDR2 as FYNNEI. The CDR3 runs to 12 residues. CDR3 nucleotides: TGTGCCAGCAAGGCGACCGATCAGCCCCAGCATTTT. Amino acids: CASKATDQPQHF.

Points on this clone: Other nucleotide sequences from this sample produce the same CDR3. The chain employs TRBV29-1 and TRBJ2-7, with D unclear. CDR1 is SQVTM, CDR2 ANQGSEA, per germline. CDR3 length: 12 residues. V was pared by 4 bases and J by 2 bases, with 9 bases between. The CDR3 nucleotides read TGCAGCGTTGGGGTTTCTACCTACGAGCAGTACTTC. It codes for CSVGVSTYEQYF.

This chain's CDR3 is CASSENRVGRAGYTF. DNA of the CDR3: TGTGCCAGCAGTGAGAACAGGGTTGGTCGGGCGGGCTACACCTTC. The V gene is TRBV6-1, the J gene TRBJ1-2; maybe TRBD1 (6 bases). CDR1 and CDR2 from the germline V gene are MNHNS and SASEGT. V was clipped by 3 bases and J by 8 bases, with 19 bases between them. The CDR3 contains 15 residues.

V is TRBV5-5 and J is TRBJ2-7; TRBD2 agrees at 10 bases. Germline CDR1 is SGHKS and CDR2 is YYEKEE (reference sequence). V lost 1 base to trimming and J lost 6 bases; unmatched junction nucleotides: 16. The CDR3 length is 18 residues. In DNA form, the CDR3 reads TGTGCCAGCAGCTTGTTTAGATTAGCGGGAGGCTCTACGAGCGAGCAGTACTTC. Translating it yields CASSLFRLAGGSTSEQYF.

As concerns this clone: Other DNA sequences in the same sample also yield this CDR3. This chain links TRBV19 with TRBJ2-7; 7 bases are shared with TRBD2. The CDR3 is made up of 12 amino acids. V dropped 3 bases and J dropped 4; count of bases not matched to a gene: 0. CDR1 and CDR2 (germline): LNHDA, SQIVND (reference sequence). DNA for the CDR3: TGTGCCAGTAGTATGCGGGGGTACGAGCAGTACTTC. It translates to CASSMRGYEQYF.

In its sample, this clone was seen a few times. This chain joins TRBV29-1 and TRBJ1-1; tentative D call: TRBD1 (5 bases). Germline V gene lookup returns CDR1 SQVTM and CDR2 ANQGSEA. The CDR3 consists of 15 residues. V gave up 3 bases and J gave up 3 bases, with 17 bases separating them. CDR3 DNA: TGCAGCGTTGAGACGCTTGAGGGGTCGGACACTGAAGCTTTCTTT. Encoded protein: CSVETLEGSDTEAFF.

This chain uses TRBV28 with TRBJ2-1; D is tentatively TRBD1 or TRBD2 (5 bases each). CDR1 MDHEN and CDR2 SYDVKM come from the germline V gene. CDR3 size: 14 residues. V shed 5 bases and J shed 10 bases, with 18 bases lying between them. CDR3 loop: CASSLGWDLREQFF. The DNA for the CDR3 is TGTGCCAGCAGTCTCGGGTGGGACCTAAGAGAGCAGTTCTTC.

This chain uses TRBV28 with TRBJ1-5, with D possibly TRBD1 on 5 matching bases. Deletions cut 4 bases from V and 2 bases from J, with 12 bases between. CDR1 is MDHEN, CDR2 SYDVKM, per germline. The CDR3 length is 15 residues. The CDR3 sequence: CASSSYWGGNQPQHF. The CDR3 DNA sequence: TGTGCCAGCAGTTCCTACTGGGGGGGCAATCAGCCCCAGCATTTT.

The chain combines TRBV7-7 with TRBJ2-1; 8 positions agree with TRBD1. The germline CDR1 and CDR2 sequences are SSHAT and FNYEAQ (reference sequence). The CDR3 loop spans 16 amino acids. V lost 5 bases to trimming and J lost 2 bases; unmatched junction nucleotides: 8. CDR3 region: CASSMETGAPYNEQFF. The CDR3, as DNA: TGTGCCAGCAGCATGGAGACAGGGGCGCCCTACAATGAGCAGTTCTTC.

This clone was seen more than once but under ten times. This chain connects TRBV11-2 to TRBJ2-1; D may be TRBD2 (5 bases). Germline assignment: CDR1 SGHAT and CDR2 FQNNGV. The CDR3 totals 15 residues. V lost 2 bases to trimming and J lost 10 bases, with 18 bases between them. The CDR3 protein is CASSLNLRARGEQFF. CDR3 coding DNA: TGTGCCAGCAGCTTAAATTTGCGGGCCCGGGGAGAGCAGTTCTTC. Drawing the rest from reference TRBV11-2 and TRBJ2-1, the complete variable domain is EAGVAQSPRYKIIEKRQSVAFWCNPISGHATLYWYQQILGQGPKLLIQFQNNGVVDDSQLPKDRFSAERLKGVDSTLKIQPAKLEDSAVYLCASSLNLRARGEQFFGPGTRLTVL.

The V call is TRBV9, the J call TRBJ2-5; the D gene is possibly TRBD1 (6 bases). The germline CDR1 and CDR2 sequences are SGDLS and YYNGEE. V was shortened by 0 bases and J by 1 base, with 10 bases between the two germline ends. This CDR3 spans 15 amino acids. CDR3 sequence: CASSVDTGIQETQYF. DNA for the CDR3: TGTGCCAGCAGCGTAGACACAGGGATCCAAGAGACCCAGTACTTC.

The chain employs TRBV5-8 and TRBJ2-4, with 7 bases that match TRBD1. The CDR3 has 15 amino acids. V trimming: 5 bases; J trimming: 2 bases; junction bases outside the gene matches: 7. The germline gives CDR1 SGHTS, CDR2 YDEGEE. This chain's CDR3 is CASSKGQVTKNIQYF. The CDR3 coding sequence is TGTGCCAGCAGTAAAGGACAGGTGACCAAAAACATTCAGTACTTC.

A remark on this clone: At one end the junction does not follow the germline gene, possibly because of a read error. The sample carries other DNA sequences with the same CDR3. The chain employs TRBV28 and TRBJ1-2; D gene unclear. The germline CDR1 and CDR2 sequences are MDHEN and SYDVKM. CDR3 length: 14 amino acids. For the CDR3, the DNA is TGTGCCAGCAGTTTATGGCAGGCGAACTACGGCTACACCTTC. Protein product: CASSLWQANYGYTF.

This clone was recorded a few times. The chain employs TRBV28 and TRBJ2-7; the match to TRBD2 covers 7 bases. Germline V gene lookup returns CDR1 MDHEN and CDR2 SYDVKM. V trimming: 3 bases; J trimming: 5 bases; junction bases outside the gene matches: 7. The CDR3 is 14 residues long. CDR3 sequence (DNA): TGTGCCAGCAGTTTTGGAGCGGGATACAACGAGCAGTACTTC. This gives the protein CASSFGAGYNEQYF.

This clone was counted only a few times. The chain uses TRBV7-9 and TRBJ2-7; 8 bases agree with TRBD2. V was pared by 0 bases and J by 7 bases, with 11 bases of the junction left unmatched. CDR3 length equals 16 residues. The germline CDR1 and CDR2 sequences are SEHNR and FQNEAQ (reference sequence). Written as DNA, the CDR3 is TGTGCCAGCAGCTTAGCGGCGGGAGGCCTAATCAGGGAGCAGTACTTC. Its translation: CASSLAAGGLIREQYF.

The chain carries TRBV5-1 and TRBJ2-2, with 7 bases that match TRBD2. Germline V CDR1 and CDR2: SGHRS, YFSETQ. The CDR3 is 15 amino acids. The ends lost 0 bases at V and 4 bases at J; junction bases unmatched: 3. The CDR3 bases are TGCGCCAGCAGCTTGGTGCGGGAGACCACCGGGGAGCTGTTTTTT. It yields the protein CASSLVRETTGELFF.

This chain links TRBV28 with TRBJ2-7; the D call may be TRBD1 or TRBD2 (5 bases each). The CDR3 has 14 residues. Germline CDR1 reads MDHEN; CDR2 reads SYDVKM. Trimming took 6 bases from V and 4 from J, leaving 16 bases between them. The CDR3 nucleotides read TGTGCCAGCAGACCGGGACCCGTTCAATACGAGCAGTACTTC. Translating gives CASRPGPVQYEQYF. Full variable domain (remainder filled in from reference TRBV28 and TRBJ2-7): DVKVTQSSRYLVKRTGEKVFLECVQDMDHENMFWYRQDPGLGLRLIYFSYDVKMKEKGDIPEGYSVSREKKERFSLILESASTNQTSMYLCASRPGPVQYEQYFGPGTRLTVT.

This clone was picked up one time. This chain uses TRBV5-1 with TRBJ2-7; D gene uncertain. Germline V gene data show CDR1 as SGHRS and CDR2 as YFSETQ. The CDR3 totals 14 residues. Trimming stripped 0 bases from V and 4 bases from J, with 11 bases between. The CDR3 sequence is CASSLDPQGYEQYF. CDR3 nucleotides: TGCGCCAGCAGCTTGGATCCCCAAGGATACGAGCAGTACTTC.

This clone came up once. This chain uses TRBV7-6 with TRBJ2-7; TRBD2 aligns across 7 bases. The CDR3 is 16 residues long. Germline V gene data show CDR1 as SGHVS and CDR2 as FNYEAQ. J lost 4 bases, V lost 5 bases, and 14 bases had no gene match. CDR3 sequence reads: CASSLSAGTTKYEQYF. The CDR3 DNA reads TGTGCCAGCAGCCTTTCAGCCGGGACTACAAAATACGAGCAGTACTTC.

This clone has only a few counts. This chain joins TRBV19 and TRBJ2-2, with TRBD2 matching 13 bases. Germline trimming cut 4 bases from V and 3 bases from J; bases unmatched to any gene: 5. Germline-derived CDR1 and CDR2 are LNHDA and SQIVND (reference sequence). There are 17 residues in the CDR3. CDR3 nucleotides: TGTGCCAGTAGTAGGACTAGCGGGAGTAGCGACACCGGGGAGCTGTTTTTT. Translation: CASSRTSGSSDTGELFF.

The V gene is TRBV2, the J gene TRBJ1-2; weak D call: TRBD1 (5 bases). The V end lost 10 bases, the J end lost 4 bases, and 19 bases lay between the germline ends. The CDR3 spans 14 residues. CDR1 is SNHLY and CDR2 is FYNNEI in the germline V gene. The CDR3 reads CATSPGGRGYGYTF. For the CDR3, the DNA is TGTGCCACCTCTCCTGGGGGTCGAGGCTATGGCTACACCTTC.

This clone occurred a few times. The V gene is TRBV6-5, the J gene TRBJ2-7; TRBD1 agrees at 8 bases. V lost 8 bases and J lost 0; bases outside the gene matches: 6. This CDR3 region has 14 residues. Germline V gene sequence: CDR1 MNHEY, CDR2 SVGAGI. The CDR3 nucleotides read TGTGCCAGCGGGACAGGACGAAGCTCCTACGAGCAGTACTTC. It codes for CASGTGRSSYEQYF.

The chain links TRBV6-6 to TRBJ2-7, with D possibly being TRBD1 (5 bases). V was cut by 5 bases and J by 4 bases, with 9 bases left in between. CDR3 length: 12 amino acids. Germline CDR1 MNHNY, CDR2 SVGAGI (reference sequence). The CDR3 reads CASSLRGYEQYF. The CDR3 DNA reads as TGTGCCAGCAGTCTTAGGGGTTACGAGCAGTACTTC.